Shown below are 12 T cell receptor beta chains from a single sample sequenced in a study of Graves' ophthalmopathy and Graves' hyperthyroidism. RNA transcripts served as template for amplifying TCR beta CDR3 sequences. HTBI-primed first-round RT-PCR preceded second-round multiplex PCR. TCRdb reprocessed the multiplex PCR reads with MiXCR, giving one entry per CDR3 protein. The sample carries about 1.1 million distinct CDR3 sequences, about 38% recorded once. Material: peripheral blood or thyroid tissue (not recorded which). The receptors here all came from an adult man with Graves' hyperthyroidism.

In this sample, this clonotype turned up many times. In DNA, the CDR3 is TGTGCCACCAGCAGAGGGACTAGCGGGGGGTCATCCTACGAGCAGTACTTC. This sequence encodes CATSRGTSGGSSYEQYF. J is TRBJ2-7 and V is TRBV15; 14 nucleotides agree with TRBD2. V lost 1 base to trimming and J lost 1 base; unmatched junction nucleotides: 3. The CDR3 consists of 17 residues. Germline loops: CDR1 LNHNV, CDR2 YYDKDF (reference sequence).

Notes on this clonotype: An end of the junction differs from the germline gene, which may be a read error. The chain employs TRBV15 and TRBJ2-6; D is ambiguous. This CDR3 is 18 amino acids long. Germline CDR1 and CDR2: LNHNV and YYDKDF (reference sequence). The CDR3 loop is CATSGRFGNTSRANVLTF. The DNA of the CDR3 is TGTGCCACCAGCGGACGGTTTGGAAACACCTCTAGGGCCAACGTCCTGACTTTC.

The gene calls are TRBV25-1 and TRBJ2-7, with 15 bases that match TRBD2. There are 13 residues in the CDR3. The germline V gene encodes CDR1 MGHDK and CDR2 SYGVNS. Trimming at V came to 6 bases and at J to 6 bases, leaving 0 bases not matched to a gene. CDR3 region: CASRGLAGGEQYF. The CDR3 coding sequence is TGTGCCAGCAGGGGACTAGCGGGAGGCGAGCAGTACTTC.

This clonotype was recorded a few times. This chain connects TRBV7-8 to TRBJ1-3; tentative D call: TRBD1 (5 bases). This CDR3 comprises 15 residues. Germline V gene lookup returns CDR1 SGHVS and CDR2 FQNEAQ. The V gene lost 1 base and the J gene lost 4 bases, with 11 bases spanning the gap. The DNA of the CDR3 is TGTGCCAGCAGCTTAGGGGGGTCGGGAGGAAACACCATATATTTT. Translation: CASSLGGSGGNTIYF.

This clonotype was observed a few times. V is TRBV7-8 and J is TRBJ1-6; D gene uncertain. Germline V gives CDR1 SGHVS, CDR2 FQNEAQ. Trimming took 2 bases from V and 8 from J, leaving 7 bases between them. This CDR3 is built from 13 residues. The CDR3 region is CASSLRSDSPLHF. The CDR3 DNA sequence: TGTGCCAGCAGCTTACGGTCGGATTCACCCCTCCACTTT.

The chain employs TRBV5-6 and TRBJ1-2, with 7 bases identical to TRBD1. V was pared by 2 bases and J by 12 bases, with 13 bases of the junction left unmatched. This CDR3 contains 14 residues. Germline V gives CDR1 SGHDT, CDR2 YYEEEE. CDR3 region: CASSFFDRDSGNTF. CDR3 nucleotide sequence: TGTGCCAGCAGCTTCTTCGACAGGGACTCTGGAAACACCTTC.

V usage is TRBV15 and J usage is TRBJ2-3; TRBD2 is a possible D gene (5 bases). The germline gives CDR1 LNHNV, CDR2 YYDKDF (reference sequence). Trimming removed 1 base at V and 3 bases at J, with 14 bases between. There are 16 residues in the CDR3. CDR3 DNA: TGTGCCACCAGCAGAGCTGGCGAGAGGGCGACAGATACGCAGTATTTT. Protein product: CATSRAGERATDTQYF.

This clonotype showed up just a few times. This chain connects TRBV4-1 to TRBJ2-7; D could derive from TRBD1 or TRBD2 (5 bases each). This CDR3 has 17 amino acids. Trimming pared 4 bases from V and 3 bases from J, leaving 22 bases between. CDR1 and CDR2 from the germline V gene are MGHRA and YSYEKL. CDR3 sequence reads: CASSREPAGSRVYEQYF. The CDR3 DNA is TGCGCCAGCAGCCGAGAACCTGCAGGGAGTCGGGTCTACGAGCAGTACTTC.

The gene calls are TRBV20-1 and TRBJ1-1; possibly TRBD1 for D (6 bases). The V end lost 6 bases, the J end lost 1 base, and 15 bases lay between the germline ends. CDR3 length: 14 residues. CDR1 is DFQATT and CDR2 is SNEGSKA in the germline V gene (reference sequence). The CDR3 DNA is TGCAGTGCCATAATTTCACAGGGGAACACTGAAGCTTTCTTT. It is translated as CSAIISQGNTEAFF.

This clonotype showed up many times. The chain carries TRBV10-3 and TRBJ1-2; a possible D gene is TRBD1 (5 bases). Germline V CDR1 and CDR2: ENHRY, SYGVKD. This CDR3 contains 18 residues. Trimming cost V 0 bases and J 7 bases, with 24 bases left between them. The CDR3 sequence is CAISESIPRWTLLRGYTF. DNA for the CDR3: TGTGCCATCAGTGAGTCGATCCCCCGCTGGACACTCCTCCGTGGCTACACCTTC.

In the case of this clonotype: As the CDR3 is not closed by the conserved phenylalanine or tryptophan, this likely results from a read error. The chain is built from TRBV29-1 and TRBJ1-2, with 8 positions matching TRBD1. The length of the CDR3 is 12 residues. The V and J ends lost 7 bases and 4 bases, in that order; junction bases with no gene match: 5. The germline V gene has CDR1 SQVTM and CDR2 ANQGSEA. The CDR3 DNA reads TGCAGCGGTCAGGGGGCTGGCTATGGCTACACCCTC. Protein product: CSGQGAGYGYTL.

This clonotype was recorded once. The V call is TRBV20-1, the J call TRBJ1-6; D is unresolved. Germline values: CDR1 DFQATT, CDR2 SNEGSKA (reference sequence). The V end was cut by 6 bases, the J end by 5 bases, with 17 bases between. The CDR3 covers 15 residues. DNA of the CDR3: TGCAGTGCAGAATGGCGGGGTGGGGATAATTCACCCCTCCACTTT. Translation: CSAEWRGGDNSPLHF.